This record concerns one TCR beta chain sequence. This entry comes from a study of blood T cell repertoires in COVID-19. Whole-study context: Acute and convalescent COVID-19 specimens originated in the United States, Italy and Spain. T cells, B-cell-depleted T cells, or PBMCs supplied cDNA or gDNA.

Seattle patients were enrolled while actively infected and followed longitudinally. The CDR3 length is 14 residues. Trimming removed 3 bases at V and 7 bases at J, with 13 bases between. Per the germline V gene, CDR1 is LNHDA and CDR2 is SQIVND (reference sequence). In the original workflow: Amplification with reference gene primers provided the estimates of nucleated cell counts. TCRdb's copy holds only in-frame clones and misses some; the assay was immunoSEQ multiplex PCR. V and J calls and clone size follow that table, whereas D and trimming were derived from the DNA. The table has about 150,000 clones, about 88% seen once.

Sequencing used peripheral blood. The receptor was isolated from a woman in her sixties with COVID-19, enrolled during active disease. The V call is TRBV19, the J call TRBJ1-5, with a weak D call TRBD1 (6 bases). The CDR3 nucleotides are TGTGCCAGTAGTATGGGGGCCGGGGAGCAGCCCCAGCATTTT. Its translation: CASSMGAGEQPQHF.